This is a list of T cell receptor beta chains from one sample in a study of response to subunit inactivated influenza vaccine. MiXCR, applied by TCRdb to the RT-PCR reads, yields one record per CDR3 protein. Found here are about 700,000 distinct CDR3 sequences, about 15% of them singletons; the top ten hold approximately 6.5%. Sequenced here: PBMCs from blood, sampled around two weeks before vaccination. Receptors originate from a man between 45 and 60 years old who received an inactivated influenza vaccine. Each CDR3 is given with its conserved first and last residue. A D gene is named only where the DNA matches it firmly. For some rows the clone size is stated as once, few or many, or as a class when expanded; others skip it.

d_call: TRBD2; cdr3_length: 15; j_call: TRBJ2-1; clone_size: many; v_call: TRBV20-1; cdr3_nt: TGCAGTGCTAGAGGCGCGCGGGAGGGACTTAATGAGCAGTTCTTC; cdr3_aa: CSARGAREGLNEQFF
d_call: TRBD1; cdr3_length: 15; j_call: TRBJ1-6; clone_size: few; v_call: TRBV11-2; cdr3_nt: TGTGCCAGCAGCCTCTATACAGGGGATAATTCACCCCTCCACTTT; cdr3_aa: CASSLYTGDNSPLHF
d_call: .; cdr3_length: 14; j_call: TRBJ1-1; clone_size: .; v_call: TRBV6-5; cdr3_nt: TGTGCCAGCAGTTATCTTCCAGGATCCACTGAAGCTTTCTTT; cdr3_aa: CASSYLPGSTEAFF
d_call: .; cdr3_length: 17; j_call: TRBJ1-2; clone_size: .; v_call: TRBV7-8; cdr3_nt: TGTGCCAGCAGCTCATCAAAAGCTGCATCCCGTTACTATGGCTACACCTTC; cdr3_aa: CASSSSKAASRYYGYTF
d_call: .; cdr3_length: 15; j_call: TRBJ2-7; clone_size: few; v_call: TRBV5-1; cdr3_nt: TGCGCCAGCAGCTTGGGAGACAGGAGCTCCTACGAGCAGTACTTC; cdr3_aa: CASSLGDRSSYEQYF
d_call: .; cdr3_length: 17; j_call: TRBJ2-2; clone_size: .; v_call: TRBV5-1; cdr3_nt: TGCGCCAGCAGCTTGGGACCAGAGGGGGCGAACACCGGGGAGCTGTTTTTT; cdr3_aa: CASSLGPEGANTGELFF
d_call: TRBD2; cdr3_length: 17; j_call: TRBJ2-3; clone_size: .; v_call: TRBV7-8; cdr3_nt: TGTGCCAGCAGCGCCTGGCGAGCGGGAGAAACCACAGATACGCAGTATTTT; cdr3_aa: CASSAWRAGETTDTQYF
d_call: .; cdr3_length: 14; j_call: TRBJ2-1; clone_size: .; v_call: TRBV7-2; cdr3_nt: TGTGCCAGCAGCTTACAACACTCCTACAATGAGCAGTTCTTC; cdr3_aa: CASSLQHSYNEQFF
d_call: .; cdr3_length: 15; j_call: TRBJ2-1; clone_size: .; v_call: TRBV4-2; cdr3_nt: TGTGCCAGCAGCCAAGATACTTCTGCCTACAATGAGCAGTTCTTC; cdr3_aa: CASSQDTSAYNEQFF
d_call: TRBD1; cdr3_length: 16; j_call: TRBJ2-7; clone_size: many; v_call: TRBV12-3/TRBV12-4; cdr3_nt: TGTGCCAGCAGTTTAGCGAGGGGACAGCGGCCCTACGAGCAGTACTTC; cdr3_aa: CASSLARGQRPYEQYF
d_call: .; cdr3_length: 12; j_call: TRBJ2-5; clone_size: few; v_call: TRBV10-2; cdr3_nt: TGCGCCAGCAGTGAGTCAACTGAGACCCAGTACTTC; cdr3_aa: CASSESTETQYF
d_call: .; cdr3_length: 15; j_call: TRBJ1-1; clone_size: many; v_call: TRBV20-1; cdr3_nt: TGCAGTGCTAGAGTAAGGGCACTATCGAACACTGAAGCTTTCTTT; cdr3_aa: CSARVRALSNTEAFF
d_call: TRBD1; cdr3_length: 14; j_call: TRBJ2-5; clone_size: .; v_call: TRBV12-3/TRBV12-4; cdr3_nt: TGTGCCAGCAGTCAGGGGGCGAATGGGGAGACCCAGTACTTC; cdr3_aa: CASSQGANGETQYF
d_call: .; cdr3_length: 16; j_call: TRBJ2-7; clone_size: few; v_call: TRBV7-2; cdr3_nt: TGTGCCAGCAGCTTAGGGACGGGACGGGGCTGGTACGAGCAGTACTTC; cdr3_aa: CASSLGTGRGWYEQYF